The clone carrying this T cell receptor (beta chain) was counted once. What it binds is unknown. Method: immunoSEQ multiplex PCR; TCRdb's copy keeps in-frame clones and lacks some. The sample shows roughly 7,400 clones, 74% of them seen only once. This record comes from a study of tumor-infiltrating lymphocytes in localized non-small cell lung cancer. Study in general: Patients included smokers and never-smokers with various histologies, some sampled after neoadjuvant chemotherapy.

This CDR3 is built from 17 residues. The germline V gene has CDR1 SGDLS and CDR2 YYNGEE. The trim removed 7 bases at V and 3 bases at J, leaving 11 bases unmatched. Whole-study results and caveats: Technical variation could not be separated from intratumor heterogeneity here.

V is TRBV9 and J is TRBJ2-1, with 12 bases matching TRBD2. This TCR derives from a human donor with non-small cell lung cancer. The sequencing input was uninvolved lung tissue not adjacent to the tumor. DNA for the CDR3: TGTGCCAGCTCTCGACTAGCGGGAGTGGCCGGCTACAATGAGCAGTTCTTC. Translated: CASSRLAGVAGYNEQFF.